This T cell receptor (beta chain) was captured in a study of blood T cells in healthy people across ages. The use of a sample-barcoded 5' primer and a J-beta primer mix characterized a second PCR of about 6 to 12 cycles. One entry per CDR3 protein results from TCRdb running MiXCR on the 5' RACE reads. Of around 1,000,000 distinct CDR3 sequences in the sample, approximately 25% are singletons; the top ten hold about 0.69%. CDR1 SGHDN and CDR2 FVKESK come from the germline V gene. CDR3 length: 14 residues. V was shortened by 5 bases and J by 1 base, with 10 bases between the two germline ends. This sample was also put to use in a study of T cells of mothers and their children. That source reports: At a sensitivity of approximately 100 clones per million clonotypes, no persistent microchimeric T cell clones appeared.

The chain is built from TRBV14 and TRBJ2-3; either TRBD1 or TRBD2 may supply D (5 bases each). This TCR was recovered from a girl aged 2 to 10 in good health. Sequencing was done on a sample of blood. The CDR3 sequence is CASSGQGGTDTQYF. CDR3 sequence (DNA): TGTGCCAGCAGCGGGCAGGGAGGCACAGATACGCAGTATTTT.